This T cell receptor beta chain is drawn from a study of CD8+ T cells in alopecia areata. In the study overall: After 6 to 18 months of tofacitinib, follow-up continued 6 months off drug. Study-wide results and caveats: Clonality exceeded that of normal scalp in lesional scalp, most notably in alopecia totalis/universalis. Many expanded lesional clones remained in scalp and blood on tofacitinib.

In this sample, this clone turned up a few times. Its target is not known. CDR1 is LNHNV, CDR2 YYDKDF, per germline (reference sequence). V shed 5 bases and J 2 bases; nucleotides not matched to a gene: 7. The CDR3 is 15 residues long. Treatment described: oral pan-JAK inhibitor, 5-10 mg twice daily. Both peripheral blood and punch biopsies of lesional scalp skin were obtained from patients who had alopecia areata. RNA was extracted and reverse transcribed into cDNA as the sequencing template. This table comes from immunoSEQ multiplex PCR, and its TCRdb copy is limited to in-frame clones, with some not included. The table has about 64,000 clones, approximately 44% seen once; the top ten hold over 20%.

The clonotype comes from a human donor with alopecia areata. This sequence joins TRBV15 and TRBJ2-5; 8 positions match TRBD2. The starting material was CD8+ T cells sorted from blood, obtained at roughly week 36, from a patient treated with tofacitinib. Written as DNA, the CDR3 is TGTGCCACCAGCCCAATTCGACTAGCGCAAGAGACCCAGTACTTC. Amino acid sequence: CATSPIRLAQETQYF.